This is a list of T cell receptor beta chains from one sample in a study of cytomegalovirus exposure and HLA in healthy donors. Produced via immunoSEQ multiplex PCR; TCRdb's table is partial and in-frame only. Of around 280,000 clones listed, over 85% are singletons. Material for sequencing was PBMCs. Source of these receptors: a woman aged 18-29 years in good health and CMV-seronegative. CDR3s include the opening cysteine and the closing phenylalanine or tryptophan. D genes are given only for firm matches. Not every row has a clone size; where given, it reads once, few, many or a size class.

j_call v_call clone_size d_call cdr3_nt cdr3_aa
TRBJ2-2 TRBV7-8 NA TRBD2 TGTGCCAGCAGCGCCACTAGCGGGGGCGTCACCGGGGAGCTGTTTTTT CASSATSGGVTGELFF
TRBJ1-1 TRBV10-1 NA NA TGCGCCAGCAGTGAGTCGAGCGGGGTTGAAGCTTTCTTT CASSESSGVEAFF
TRBJ1-1 TRBV9 NA NA TGTGCCAGCAGAGGGGTGAACACTGAAGCTTTCTTT CASRGVNTEAFF
TRBJ1-1 TRBV14 NA TRBD1 TGTGCCAGCAGCTGGCGGACAGGGACGCTAGGTGGTGAAGCTTTCTTT CASSWRTGTLGGEAFF
TRBJ2-5 TRBV6-1 NA NA TGTGCCAGCAGTGAATATCGGGGGCGGGAGCGGGAGACCCAGTACTTC CASSEYRGRERETQYF
TRBJ2-5 TRBV30 NA NA TGTGCCTGGAGTTGGAGGGGGGGGCTGCAAGAGACCCAGTACTTC CAWSWRGGLQETQYF
TRBJ2-1 TRBV9 NA NA TGTGCCAGCAGCGTAGATTTGCGGGGGCTGATCTTC CASSVDLRGLIF
TRBJ1-6 TRBV19 NA TRBD1 TGTGCCAGTAGTCCACGGACAGGAAAGAATTCACCCCTCCACTTT CASSPRTGKNSPLHF
TRBJ1-6 TRBV4-2 NA NA TGTGCCAGCAGCCAAGTCAGCCAGGCAAATTCACCCCTCCACTTT CASSQVSQANSPLHF
TRBJ1-4 TRBV9 NA NA TGTGCCAGCAGCGCGGGGGACGGCTTGCGGGAAAAACTGTTTTTT CASSAGDGLREKLFF
TRBJ2-3 TRBV4-2 NA TRBD2 TGTGCCAGCAGCCAAGGCGGGGGGGCCGGGGATACGCAGTATTTT CASSQGGGAGDTQYF
TRBJ1-1 TRBV19 few TRBD1 TGTGCCAGTAGTATAGCAGGGGGCACTGAAGCTTTCTTT CASSIAGGTEAFF
TRBJ1-1 TRBV9 NA TRBD1 TGTGCCAGCAGCGCTACCGGGACAGGGAGGGAGGGCACTGAAGCTTTCTTT CASSATGTGREGTEAFF
TRBJ2-2 TRBV9 NA TRBD1 TGTGCCAGCAGCTCCGGGACAGGGGTGGGAGGGGAGCTGTTTTTT CASSSGTGVGGELFF
TRBJ2-7 TRBV29-1 NA TRBD1 TGCAGCGTAGTCGAGGGGGCTTACGAGCAGTACTTC CSVVEGAYEQYF
TRBJ1-1 TRBV27 NA NA TGTGCCAGCAGTTGGGGCTCTGAAGCTTTCTTT CASSWGSEAFF
TRBJ1-2 TRBV9 NA NA TGTGCCAGCAGCGGGGGGGGAAGGTCCCGGAACTATGGCTACACCTTC CASSGGGRSRNYGYTF
TRBJ1-4 TRBV4-1 few TRBD1 TGCGCCAGCAGCCAAGATTCAGTCGGGACAGGGGGGCATGAAAAACTGTTTTTT CASSQDSVGTGGHEKLFF
TRBJ1-2 TRBV30 NA NA TGTGCCTGGAGTGTGAGAAACTATGGCTACACCTTC CAWSVRNYGYTF
TRBJ2-7 TRBV11-2 NA NA TGTGCCAGCAGCTTAGCCCAGGGTGCCCACGAGCAGTACTTC CASSLAQGAHEQYF
TRBJ2-3 TRBV6-1 NA TRBD1 TGTGCCAGCAGTGTGCAGCTCTCCGGGACAGGGGGCCAGACAGATACGCAGTATTTT CASSVQLSGTGGQTDTQYF
TRBJ2-7 TRBV4-1 few NA TGCGCCAGCAGCCCTAAGTTGGTGGACACCTACGAGCAGTACTTC CASSPKLVDTYEQYF
TRBJ1-1 TRBV30 NA NA TGTGCCTCTAGTCGACTGAACACTGAAGCTTTCTTT CASSRLNTEAFF
TRBJ1-2 TRBV2 NA TRBD1 TGTGCCAGCACGGAAATTCGGACAGGGTACGGCTACACCTTC CASTEIRTGYGYTF
TRBJ1-3 TRBV5-1 NA TRBD1 TGCGCCAGCCATCCAGGGGGACCTGGAAACACCATATATTTT CASHPGGPGNTIYF
TRBJ1-6 TRBV6-5 NA NA TGTGCCAGCAGTTACTCGAGCGGGGTCGCTAATTCACCCCTCCACTTT CASSYSSGVANSPLHF
TRBJ1-2 TRBV6-1 NA TRBD1 TGTGCCAGCAGTGAAGCCGATGACAGGGTCGGTGGCTACACCTTC CASSEADDRVGGYTF
TRBJ2-7 TRBV16 NA NA TGTGCCAGCAGCCCCCAGGGCGGCTACGAGCAGTACTTC CASSPQGGYEQYF
TRBJ1-2 TRBV2 NA NA TGTGCCAGCAGTACAAAAAGACATCATGGCTACACCTTC CASSTKRHHGYTF
TRBJ2-1 TRBV7-3 NA NA TGTGCCAGCAGCTTACGGGGGACTTACAATGAGCAGTTCTTC CASSLRGTYNEQFF
TRBJ1-1 TRBV9 once TRBD1 TGTGCCAGCAGCCCTCGCGGGACAGGGGAGGTGAACACTGAAGCTTTCTTT CASSPRGTGEVNTEAFF
TRBJ2-3 TRBV2 NA TRBD1 TGTGCCAGCGACCCGGAGACAGGGTACACAGATACGCAGTATTTT CASDPETGYTDTQYF
TRBJ2-7 TRBV7-2 NA NA TGTGCCAGCAGCTTACAGGGGCACGAGCAGTACTTC CASSLQGHEQYF
TRBJ2-1 TRBV5-6 NA NA TGTGCCAGCAGCTTAACAGGGACCCTATACAATGAGCAGTTCTTC CASSLTGTLYNEQFF